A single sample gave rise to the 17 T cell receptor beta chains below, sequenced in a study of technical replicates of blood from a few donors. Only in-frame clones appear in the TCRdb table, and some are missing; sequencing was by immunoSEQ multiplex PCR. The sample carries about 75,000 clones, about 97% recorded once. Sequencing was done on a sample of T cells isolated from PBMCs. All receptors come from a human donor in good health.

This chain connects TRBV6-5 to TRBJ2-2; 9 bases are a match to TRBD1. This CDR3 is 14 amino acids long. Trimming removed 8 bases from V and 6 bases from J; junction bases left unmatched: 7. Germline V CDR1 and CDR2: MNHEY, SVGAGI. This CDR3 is CASGEQGAPGELFF. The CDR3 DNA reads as TGTGCCAGCGGAGAACAGGGGGCCCCCGGGGAGCTGTTTTTT.

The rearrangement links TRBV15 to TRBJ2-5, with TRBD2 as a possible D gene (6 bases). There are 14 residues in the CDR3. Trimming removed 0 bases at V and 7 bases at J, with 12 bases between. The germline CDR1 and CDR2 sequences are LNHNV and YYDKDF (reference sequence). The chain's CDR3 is CATSRDRWGGTQYF. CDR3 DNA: TGTGCCACCAGCAGAGATCGGTGGGGAGGGACCCAGTACTTC.

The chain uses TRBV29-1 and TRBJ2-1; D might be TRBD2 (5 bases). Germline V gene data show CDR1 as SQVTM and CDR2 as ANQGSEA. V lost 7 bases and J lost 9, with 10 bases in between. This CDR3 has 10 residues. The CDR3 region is CSAGGPEQFF. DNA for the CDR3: TGCAGCGCTGGAGGTCCTGAGCAGTTCTTC.

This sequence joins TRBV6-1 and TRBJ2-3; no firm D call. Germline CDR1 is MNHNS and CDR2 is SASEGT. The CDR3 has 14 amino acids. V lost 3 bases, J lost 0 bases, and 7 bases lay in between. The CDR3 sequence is CASSELTSTDTQYF. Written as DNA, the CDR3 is TGTGCCAGCAGTGAGTTAACTAGCACAGATACGCAGTATTTT.

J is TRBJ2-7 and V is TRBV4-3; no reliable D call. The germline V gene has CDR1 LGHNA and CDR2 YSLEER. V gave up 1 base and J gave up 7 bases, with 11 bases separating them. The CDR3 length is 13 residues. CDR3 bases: TGCGCCAGCAGCCAAGCTTGGGCTCAAGAGCAGTACTTC. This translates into CASSQAWAQEQYF.

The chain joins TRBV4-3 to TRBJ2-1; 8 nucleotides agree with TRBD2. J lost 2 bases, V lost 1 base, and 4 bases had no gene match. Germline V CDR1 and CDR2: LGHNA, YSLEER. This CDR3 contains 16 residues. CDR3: CASSQGRGGTYNEQFF. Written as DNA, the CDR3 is TGCGCCAGCAGCCAAGGCCGGGGGGGGACCTACAATGAGCAGTTCTTC.

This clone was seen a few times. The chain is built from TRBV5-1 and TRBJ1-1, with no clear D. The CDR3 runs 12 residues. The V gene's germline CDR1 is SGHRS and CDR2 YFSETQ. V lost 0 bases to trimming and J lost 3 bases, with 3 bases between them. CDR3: CASSLVDTEAFF. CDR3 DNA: TGCGCCAGCAGCTTGGTCGACACTGAAGCTTTCTTT.

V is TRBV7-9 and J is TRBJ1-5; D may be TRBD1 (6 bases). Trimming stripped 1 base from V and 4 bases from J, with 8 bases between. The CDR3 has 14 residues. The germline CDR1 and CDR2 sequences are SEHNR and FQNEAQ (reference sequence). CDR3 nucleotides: TGTGCCAGCAGCTTAGAGGGGGGGAATCAGCCCCAGCATTTT. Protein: CASSLEGGNQPQHF.

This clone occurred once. The CDR3 region has the DNA TGTGCCAGCAGCTTAGGCGCTAGCGGGCCGGCACAAGATACGCAGTATTTT. The encoded protein is CASSLGASGPAQDTQYF. V and J are TRBV11-3 and TRBJ2-3; 8 positions match TRBD2. Germline lookup yields CDR1 SGHNT and CDR2 YENEEA. The V segment lost 1 base and the J segment 5 bases; nucleotides outside the gene matches: 11. CDR3 length equals 17 residues.

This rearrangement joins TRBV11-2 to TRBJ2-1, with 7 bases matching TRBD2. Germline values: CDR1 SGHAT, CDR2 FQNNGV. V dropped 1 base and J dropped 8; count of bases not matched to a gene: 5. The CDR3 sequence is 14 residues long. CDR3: CASSLGRELDEQFF. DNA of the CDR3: TGTGCCAGCAGCTTAGGGCGGGAGTTGGATGAGCAGTTCTTC.

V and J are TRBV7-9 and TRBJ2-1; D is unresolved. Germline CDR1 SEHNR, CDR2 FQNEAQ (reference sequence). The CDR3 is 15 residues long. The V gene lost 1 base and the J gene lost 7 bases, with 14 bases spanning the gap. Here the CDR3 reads CASSLGSIGANEQFF. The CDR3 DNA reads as TGTGCCAGCAGCTTAGGTTCAATAGGAGCGAATGAGCAGTTCTTC. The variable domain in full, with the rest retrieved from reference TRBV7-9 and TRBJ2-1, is DTGVSQNPRHKITKRGQNVTFRCDPISEHNRLYWYRQTLGQGPEFLTYFQNEAQLEKSRLLSDRFSAERPKGSFSTLEIQRTEQGDSAMYLCASSLGSIGANEQFFGPGTRLTVL.

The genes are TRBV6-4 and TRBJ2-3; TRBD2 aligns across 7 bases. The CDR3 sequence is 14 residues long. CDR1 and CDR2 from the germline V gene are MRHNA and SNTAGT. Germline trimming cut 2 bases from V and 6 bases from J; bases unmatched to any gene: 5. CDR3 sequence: CASSDVVGGDTQYF. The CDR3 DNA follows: TGTGCCAGCAGTGACGTGGTGGGGGGGGATACGCAGTATTTT.

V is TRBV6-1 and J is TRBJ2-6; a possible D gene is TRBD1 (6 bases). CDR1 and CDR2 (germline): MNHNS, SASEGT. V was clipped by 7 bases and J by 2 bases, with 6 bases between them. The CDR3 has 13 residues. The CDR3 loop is CASKGAGANVLTF. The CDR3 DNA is TGTGCCAGCAAGGGGGCTGGGGCCAACGTCCTGACTTTC.

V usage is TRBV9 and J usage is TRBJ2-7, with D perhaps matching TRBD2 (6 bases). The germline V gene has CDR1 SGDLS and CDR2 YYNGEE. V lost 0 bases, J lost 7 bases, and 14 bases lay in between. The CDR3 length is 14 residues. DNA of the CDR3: TGTGCCAGCAGCGTAGGTCCGGGGGATGGGGAGCAGTACTTC. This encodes CASSVGPGDGEQYF.

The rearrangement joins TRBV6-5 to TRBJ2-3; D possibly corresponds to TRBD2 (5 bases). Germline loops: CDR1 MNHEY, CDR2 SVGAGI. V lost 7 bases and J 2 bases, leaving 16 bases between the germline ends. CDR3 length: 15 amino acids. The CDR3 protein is CASTMSGGTTDTQYF. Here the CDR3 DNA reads TGTGCCAGCACCATGAGCGGAGGTACCACAGATACGCAGTATTTT.

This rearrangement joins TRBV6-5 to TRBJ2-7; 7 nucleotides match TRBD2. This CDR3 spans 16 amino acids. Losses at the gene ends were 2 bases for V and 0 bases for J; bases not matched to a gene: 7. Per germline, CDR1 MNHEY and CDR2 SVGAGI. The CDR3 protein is CASSYLRGSASYEQYF. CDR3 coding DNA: TGTGCCAGCAGTTACCTTCGCGGGAGCGCCTCCTACGAGCAGTACTTC.

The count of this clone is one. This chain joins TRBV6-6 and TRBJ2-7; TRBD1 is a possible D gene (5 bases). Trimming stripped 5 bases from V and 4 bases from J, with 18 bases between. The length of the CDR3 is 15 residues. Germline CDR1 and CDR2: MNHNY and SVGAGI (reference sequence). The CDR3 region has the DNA TGTGCCAGCAGTAAACTGCAGGGCATGGGGTACGAGCAGTACTTC. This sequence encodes CASSKLQGMGYEQYF.